Presented here are 24 T cell receptor beta chains from one specimen sequenced in a study of blood T cell repertoires in COVID-19. Generated by immunoSEQ multiplex PCR, the TCRdb table keeps only in-frame clones and is missing some. The data contain approximately 50,000 clones, 87% of them singletons. Sequencing was performed on peripheral blood. The receptors shown here come from a man between 50 and 59 years old with acute or convalescent COVID-19.

The rearrangement joins TRBV7-8 to TRBJ2-2, with 9 bases that match TRBD2. The CDR3 length is 17 residues. The germline CDR1 and CDR2 sequences are SGHVS and FQNEAQ. The V segment lost 3 bases and the J segment 2 bases; nucleotides outside the gene matches: 7. The CDR3 loop is CASSLSEAGGNTGELFF. DNA for the CDR3: TGTGCCAGCAGCTTGAGTGAAGCGGGAGGAAACACCGGGGAGCTGTTTTTT. Variable domain in full (rest from reference TRBV7-8 and TRBJ2-2): GAGVSQSPRYKVAKRGQDVALRCDPISGHVSLFWYQQALGQGPEFLTYFQNEAQLDKSGLPSDRFFAERPEGSVSTLKIQRTQQEDSAVYLCASSLSEAGGNTGELFFGEGSRLTVL.

This sequence joins TRBV12-5 and TRBJ1-5, with TRBD1 as a possible D gene (6 bases). Trimming cost V 6 bases and J 2 bases, with 8 bases left between them. The CDR3 covers 13 residues. Germline-derived CDR1 and CDR2 are LGHNT and FRNRAP. CDR3 sequence (DNA): TGTGCTAGTGGCAGGGGTGGCAATCAGCCCCAGCATTTT. Residues: CASGRGGNQPQHF.

A few counts support this clone. This chain uses TRBV5-6 with TRBJ1-5, with 10 bases aligning to TRBD1. Per the germline V gene, CDR1 is SGHDT and CDR2 is YYEEEE. V lost 0 bases to trimming and J lost 4 bases; unmatched junction nucleotides: 10. This CDR3 comprises 18 residues. The CDR3 sequence: CASSLGLDRDRGNQPQHF. CDR3 nucleotides: TGTGCCAGCAGCTTGGGACTGGACCGGGACAGGGGAAATCAGCCCCAGCATTTT.

The sample holds a few counts of this clone. This rearrangement joins TRBV5-4 to TRBJ1-3; perhaps TRBD1 as D (5 bases). This CDR3 comprises 13 residues. V was trimmed by 3 bases and J by 6 bases, leaving 10 bases between them. Germline CDR1 and CDR2: SGHNT and YYREEE (reference sequence). CDR3 protein: CASSSGGENTIYF. CDR3 sequence (DNA): TGTGCCAGCAGCTCGGGGGGAGAAAACACCATATATTTT.

This chain connects TRBV12-3 or TRBV12-4 to TRBJ1-2, with 8 bases lining up with TRBD1. The CDR3 has 12 amino acids. Germline trimming cut 8 bases from V and 8 bases from J; bases unmatched to any gene: 7. CDR3 DNA: TGTGCCAGCGGGCGGACAGGGTTCGGCTACACCTTC. Residues: CASGRTGFGYTF.

This clone turned up a few times. The V gene is TRBV9, the J gene TRBJ2-1; TRBD2 matches at 9 bases. V dropped 3 bases and J dropped 1; count of bases not matched to a gene: 5. CDR1 is SGDLS and CDR2 is YYNGEE in the germline V gene. The CDR3 length is 16 residues. The CDR3 sequence is CASSERGEESYNEQFF. CDR3 bases: TGTGCCAGCAGCGAGCGGGGGGAGGAGTCCTACAATGAGCAGTTCTTC.

On this clone: Different DNA sequences within this sample yield the same CDR3. The chain has TRBV7-9 and TRBJ1-3; a weak D match, TRBD1 (6 bases). Per germline, CDR1 SEHNR and CDR2 FQNEAQ (reference sequence). This CDR3 region has 16 residues. V was cut by 5 bases and J by 1 base, with 15 bases left in between. The CDR3 bases are TGTGCCAGCAGCGAGTACCCGACAGGTTCTGGAAACACCATATATTTT. It yields the protein CASSEYPTGSGNTIYF.

The chain carries TRBV6-5 and TRBJ1-2, with 8 nucleotides matching TRBD1. The CDR3 extends over 15 amino acids. V lost 7 bases, J lost 4 bases, and 11 bases stayed unmatched. Germline assignment: CDR1 MNHEY and CDR2 SVGAGI. CDR3 coding DNA: TGTGCCAGCAATTCCGGGACAGGATGGGGCTATGGCTACACCTTC. The encoded protein is CASNSGTGWGYGYTF.

This chain joins TRBV4-1 and TRBJ2-2; 10 positions agree with TRBD1. After removal of 4 bases from V and 4 bases from J, the junction contained 12 bases not matched to a gene. Germline values: CDR1 MGHRA, CDR2 YSYEKL. This CDR3 is 18 amino acids long. The CDR3 DNA reads TGCGCCAGCAGCCCGCGACGGGACAGGGGTAGGGCCACCGGGGAGCTGTTTTTT. Protein sequence: CASSPRRDRGRATGELFF.

The chain uses TRBV12-3 or TRBV12-4 and TRBJ2-3; possible D gene TRBD2, 5 bases. V shed 7 bases and J shed 2 bases, with 10 bases lying between them. The CDR3 covers 13 residues. The CDR3 DNA reads as TGTGCCAGCACGGGGATGATCACAGATACGCAGTATTTT. This gives the protein CASTGMITDTQYF.

This chain links TRBV7-2 with TRBJ1-4, with D possibly matching TRBD1 (5 bases). The CDR3 contains 15 residues. CDR1 is SGHTA, CDR2 FQGNSA, per germline. V dropped 4 bases and J dropped 13 bases, with 22 bases sitting between them. The CDR3 DNA reads TGTGCCAGCAGCTCAGACGTATCAGGGATCTCCTCACTGTTTTTT. It translates to CASSSDVSGISSLFF.

This chain uses TRBV11-2 with TRBJ1-6; D is undetermined. Germline assignment: CDR1 SGHAT and CDR2 FQNNGV. The CDR3 is made up of 14 amino acids. V dropped 8 bases and J dropped 7 bases, with 15 bases sitting between them. The CDR3 sequence: CASQLSFQNSPLHF. In nucleotides, the CDR3 is TGTGCCAGCCAGCTTAGCTTTCAGAATTCACCCCTCCACTTT. The full variable domain, completed using reference TRBV11-2 and TRBJ1-6, is EAGVAQSPRYKIIEKRQSVAFWCNPISGHATLYWYQQILGQGPKLLIQFQNNGVVDDSQLPKDRFSAERLKGVDSTLKIQPAKLEDSAVYLCASQLSFQNSPLHFGNGTRLTVT.

The chain uses TRBV2 and TRBJ1-1; tentative D call: TRBD1 (5 bases). Germline CDR1 is SNHLY and CDR2 is FYNNEI. This CDR3 spans 14 amino acids. Trimming removed 6 bases from V and 1 base from J, with 12 bases in between. The chain's CDR3 is CASSQWGGNTEAFF. As DNA, the CDR3 is TGTGCCAGCAGCCAATGGGGGGGGAACACTGAAGCTTTCTTT. Complete variable domain (other parts from reference TRBV2 and TRBJ1-1): EPEVTQTPSHQVTQMGQEVILRCVPISNHLYFYWYRQILGQKVEFLVSFYNNEISEKSEIFDDQFSVERPDGSNFTLKIRSTKLEDSAMYFCASSQWGGNTEAFFGQGTRLTVV.

This rearrangement joins TRBV5-4 to TRBJ1-2; unclear D gene. The length of the CDR3 is 16 residues. Between the trimmed V and J ends, which lost 4 bases and 4 bases, there was a span of 20 bases. Per germline, CDR1 SGHNT and CDR2 YYREEE (reference sequence). CDR3 nucleotides: TGTGCCAGCAGCCCACTCGAGGAGGGTATGGCCTATGGCTACACCTTC. Encoded protein: CASSPLEEGMAYGYTF.

The genes are TRBV6-6 and TRBJ1-5; 10 bases match TRBD1. Germline V CDR1 and CDR2: MNHNY, SVGAGI (reference sequence). This CDR3 region has 18 residues. J was trimmed by 3 bases and V by 5 bases; bases with no gene match: 13. CDR3 sequence (DNA): TGTGCCAGCAGTCCGACAGGGGGCAGTTCCCTGCTCAATCAGCCCCAGCATTTT. This translates into CASSPTGGSSLLNQPQHF.

This sequence joins TRBV9 and TRBJ2-2; possible D gene TRBD1, 6 bases. Trimming removed 4 bases from V and 3 bases from J, with 13 bases in between. Germline values: CDR1 SGDLS, CDR2 YYNGEE. This CDR3 has 15 residues. For the CDR3, the DNA is TGTGCCAGCAGCCCACGGGACATGTACACCGGGGAGCTGTTTTTT. Amino acid sequence: CASSPRDMYTGELFF.

For the CDR3, the DNA is TGTGCCAGCACTCTGTTTCAGGGGACGAACACTGAAGCTTTCTTT. Translation gives CASTLFQGTNTEAFF. The gene calls are TRBV6-5 and TRBJ1-1; the D gene is possibly TRBD1 (6 bases). This CDR3 spans 15 amino acids. Germline V gene data show CDR1 as MNHEY and CDR2 as SVGAGI. V was cut by 7 bases and J by 1 base, with 16 bases left in between.

The sample holds one count of this clone. The chain carries TRBV24-1 and TRBJ2-3; TRBD2 matches at 14 bases. The germline V gene encodes CDR1 KGHDR and CDR2 SFDVKD. After removal of 4 bases from V and 1 base from J, the junction contained 3 bases not matched to a gene. This CDR3 is built from 17 residues. CDR3 sequence: CATSEGTSGSRTDTQYF. In nucleotides, the CDR3 is TGTGCCACCAGTGAGGGGACTAGCGGGAGCCGCACAGATACGCAGTATTTT.

The chain employs TRBV12-3 or TRBV12-4 and TRBJ2-5, with D maybe TRBD1 (6 bases). This CDR3 region has 13 residues. The V and J ends lost 3 bases and 5 bases respectively, with 10 bases between them. The DNA of the CDR3 is TGTGCCAGCAGTTTCGGGCAGGGGGAGACCCAGTACTTC. It codes for CASSFGQGETQYF.

In this sample, this clone turned up once. This chain links TRBV6-5 with TRBJ2-3; 8 nucleotides agree with TRBD2. This CDR3 is 14 amino acids long. Germline-derived CDR1 and CDR2 are MNHEY and SVGAGI. V lost 9 bases to trimming and J lost 8 bases; unmatched junction nucleotides: 13. CDR3 in DNA: TGTGCCAGTACCTTAGCGGGGTTCTCTTCTACGCAGTATTTT. Its protein is CASTLAGFSSTQYF.

This rearrangement joins TRBV12-3 or TRBV12-4 to TRBJ1-5; D ambiguous. V lost 7 bases, J lost 3 bases, and 10 bases lay in between. This CDR3 has 13 amino acids. This CDR3 is CASTPHPNQPQHF. The CDR3 DNA is TGTGCCAGCACCCCCCATCCCAATCAGCCCCAGCATTTT.

The chain joins TRBV29-1 to TRBJ2-3; 11 positions agree with TRBD2. Trimming cost V 7 bases and J 3 bases; bases outside gene matches: 3. The CDR3 extends over 13 amino acids. Germline V gene data show CDR1 as SQVTM and CDR2 as ANQGSEA. The CDR3 sequence is CSGGTSGTDTQYF. CDR3 in DNA: TGCAGCGGAGGGACTAGCGGAACAGATACGCAGTATTTT.

V gene TRBV19 combines with J gene TRBJ2-3; 8 bases match TRBD2. The V and J ends lost 2 bases and 1 base, in that order; junction bases with no gene match: 2. This CDR3 has 15 residues. Germline loops: CDR1 LNHDA, CDR2 SQIVND (reference sequence). CDR3 DNA: TGTGCCAGTAGTATAACGACTAGCGGCACAGATACGCAGTATTTT. It specifies CASSITTSGTDTQYF.

J is TRBJ2-7 and V is TRBV7-2, with TRBD1 identical over 7 bases. This CDR3 spans 14 amino acids. The germline CDR1 and CDR2 sequences are SGHTA and FQGNSA. The V and J ends lost 3 bases and 3 bases, in that order; junction bases with no gene match: 5. The CDR3 bases are TGTGCCAGCAGCTTCCTGACAGGGAACTACGAGCAGTACTTC. This gives the protein CASSFLTGNYEQYF. Together with reference TRBV7-2 and TRBJ2-7, the CDR3 gives the full variable domain: GAGVSQSPSNKVTEKGKDVELRCDPISGHTALYWYRQSLGQGLEFLIYFQGNSAPDKSGLPSDRFSAERTGGSVSTLTIQRTQQEDSAVYLCASSFLTGNYEQYFGPGTRLTVT.